A few counts support the clone carrying this TCR beta chain. Its matching antigen is unknown. Then a second PCR, running roughly 7 to 12 cycles, was carried out with a sample-barcoded 5' primer and a J-beta primer mix. TCRdb processed the 5' RACE reads anew with MiXCR; each CDR3 protein has one entry. Here the sample spans just under 900,000 distinct CDR3 sequences, around 30% being singletons. This sample was taken from a study of blood T cells in healthy people across ages. The study's findings and limits: Percentage of naive T cells showed a strong correlation with TCR beta diversity.

The sequence was collected from a woman of 80 years or more in good health. Material for sequencing was blood.

CDR3 amino acids: CASSQFQGQMNTEAFF. The CDR3 DNA reads TGCGCCAGCAGCCAATTTCAAGGGCAAATGAACACTGAAGCTTTCTTT. This chain joins TRBV4-1 and TRBJ1-1; D not resolved. CDR1 is MGHRA, CDR2 YSYEKL, per germline. The length of the CDR3 is 16 residues. V was clipped by 2 bases and J by 0 bases, with 13 bases between them.